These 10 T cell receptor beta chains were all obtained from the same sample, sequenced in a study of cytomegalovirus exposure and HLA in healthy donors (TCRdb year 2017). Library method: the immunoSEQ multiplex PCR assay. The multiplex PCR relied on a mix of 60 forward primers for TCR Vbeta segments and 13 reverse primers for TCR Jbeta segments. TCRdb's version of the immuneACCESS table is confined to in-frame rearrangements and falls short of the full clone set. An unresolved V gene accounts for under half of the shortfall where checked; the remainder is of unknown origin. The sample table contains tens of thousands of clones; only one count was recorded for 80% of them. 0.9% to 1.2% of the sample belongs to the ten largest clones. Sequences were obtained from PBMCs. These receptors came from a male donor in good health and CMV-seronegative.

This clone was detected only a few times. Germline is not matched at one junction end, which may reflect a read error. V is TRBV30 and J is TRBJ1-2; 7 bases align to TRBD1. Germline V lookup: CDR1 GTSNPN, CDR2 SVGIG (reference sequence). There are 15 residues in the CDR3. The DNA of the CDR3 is TGTGCCTGGAGTGGAGAGGGGGCAGCACTGGGCGGCTACCCCTTC. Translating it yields CAWSGEGAALGGYPF.

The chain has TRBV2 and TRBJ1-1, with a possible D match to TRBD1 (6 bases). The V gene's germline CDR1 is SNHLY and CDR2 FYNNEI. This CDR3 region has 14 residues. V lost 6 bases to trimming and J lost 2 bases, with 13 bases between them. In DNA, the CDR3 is TGTGCCAGCAGAAGCTACAGGGAAAACACTGAAGCTTTCTTT. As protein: CASRSYRENTEAFF.

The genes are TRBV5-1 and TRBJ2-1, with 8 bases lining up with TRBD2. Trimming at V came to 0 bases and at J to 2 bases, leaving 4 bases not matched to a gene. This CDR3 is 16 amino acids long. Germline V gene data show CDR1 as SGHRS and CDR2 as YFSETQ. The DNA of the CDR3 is TGCGCCAGCAGCTTGGAGACTAGCGTCCCCTACAATGAGCAGTTCTTC. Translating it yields CASSLETSVPYNEQFF.

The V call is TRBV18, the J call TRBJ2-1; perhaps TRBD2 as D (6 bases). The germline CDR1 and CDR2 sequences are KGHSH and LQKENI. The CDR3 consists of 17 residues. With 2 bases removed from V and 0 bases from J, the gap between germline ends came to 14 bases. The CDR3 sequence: CASSPTRGISSYNEQFF. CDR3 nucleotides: TGTGCCAGCTCACCAACGCGCGGGATAAGCTCCTACAATGAGCAGTTCTTC.

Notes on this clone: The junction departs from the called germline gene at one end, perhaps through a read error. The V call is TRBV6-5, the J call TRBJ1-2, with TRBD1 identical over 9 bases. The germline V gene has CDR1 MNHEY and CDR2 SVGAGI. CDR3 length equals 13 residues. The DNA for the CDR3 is TGTGCCAGCAGAGAAACAGGGGGCTATGGCTACCCCTTC. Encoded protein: CASRETGGYGYPF.

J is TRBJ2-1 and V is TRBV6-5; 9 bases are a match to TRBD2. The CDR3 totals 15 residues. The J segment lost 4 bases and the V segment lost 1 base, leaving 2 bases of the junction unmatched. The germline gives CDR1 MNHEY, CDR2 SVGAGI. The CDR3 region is CASSYLAGGYNEQFF. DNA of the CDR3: TGTGCCAGCAGTTACTTGGCGGGAGGGTACAATGAGCAGTTCTTC.

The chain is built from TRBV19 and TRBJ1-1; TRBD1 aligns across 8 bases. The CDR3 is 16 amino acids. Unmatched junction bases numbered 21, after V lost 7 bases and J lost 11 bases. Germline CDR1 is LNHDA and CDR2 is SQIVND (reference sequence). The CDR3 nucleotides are TGTGCCAGTACCCCAAGGGGGACAGGCCCATCTCAATTGGCTTTCTTT. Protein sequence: CASTPRGTGPSQLAFF. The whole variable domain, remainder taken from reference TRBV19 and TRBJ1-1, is DGGITQSPKYLFRKEGQNVTLSCEQNLNHDAMYWYRQDPGQGLRLIYYSQIVNDFQKGDIAEGYSVSREKKESFPLTVTSAQKNPTAFYLCASTPRGTGPSQLAFFGQGTRLTVV.

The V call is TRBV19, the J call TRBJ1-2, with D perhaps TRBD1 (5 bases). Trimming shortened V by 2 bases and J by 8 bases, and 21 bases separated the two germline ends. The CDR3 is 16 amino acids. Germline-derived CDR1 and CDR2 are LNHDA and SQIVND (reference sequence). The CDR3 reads CASSIHRLRQGGGYTF. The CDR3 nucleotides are TGTGCCAGTAGTATACATCGGCTGCGGCAGGGCGGAGGCTACACCTTC.

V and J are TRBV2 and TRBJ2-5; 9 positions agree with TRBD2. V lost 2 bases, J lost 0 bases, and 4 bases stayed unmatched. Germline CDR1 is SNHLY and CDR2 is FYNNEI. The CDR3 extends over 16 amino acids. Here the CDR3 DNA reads TGTGCCAGCAGTGAAATGCCTAGCGGGGACCAAGAGACCCAGTACTTC. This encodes CASSEMPSGDQETQYF.

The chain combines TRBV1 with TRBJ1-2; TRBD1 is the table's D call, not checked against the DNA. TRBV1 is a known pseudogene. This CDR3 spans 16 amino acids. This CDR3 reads CTSSQPRDRGSDGYTF. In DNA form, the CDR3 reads TGCACCAGCAGCCAACCCCGGGACAGGGGGAGCGATGGCTACACCTTC.